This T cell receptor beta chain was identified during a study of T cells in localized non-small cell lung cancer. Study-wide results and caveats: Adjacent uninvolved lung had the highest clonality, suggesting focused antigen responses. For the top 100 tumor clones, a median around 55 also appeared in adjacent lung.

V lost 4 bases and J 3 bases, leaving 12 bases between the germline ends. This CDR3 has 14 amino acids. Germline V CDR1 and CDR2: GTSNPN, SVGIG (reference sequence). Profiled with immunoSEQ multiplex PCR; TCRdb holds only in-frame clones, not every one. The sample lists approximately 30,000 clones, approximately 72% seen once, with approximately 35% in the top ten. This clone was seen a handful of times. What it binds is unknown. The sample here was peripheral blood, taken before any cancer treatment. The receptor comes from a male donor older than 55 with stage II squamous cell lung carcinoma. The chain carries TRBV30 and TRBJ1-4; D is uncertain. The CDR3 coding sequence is TGTGCCTGGAAACCCCCGGCCGCTAATGAAAAACTGTTTTTT. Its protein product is CAWKPPAANEKLFF.